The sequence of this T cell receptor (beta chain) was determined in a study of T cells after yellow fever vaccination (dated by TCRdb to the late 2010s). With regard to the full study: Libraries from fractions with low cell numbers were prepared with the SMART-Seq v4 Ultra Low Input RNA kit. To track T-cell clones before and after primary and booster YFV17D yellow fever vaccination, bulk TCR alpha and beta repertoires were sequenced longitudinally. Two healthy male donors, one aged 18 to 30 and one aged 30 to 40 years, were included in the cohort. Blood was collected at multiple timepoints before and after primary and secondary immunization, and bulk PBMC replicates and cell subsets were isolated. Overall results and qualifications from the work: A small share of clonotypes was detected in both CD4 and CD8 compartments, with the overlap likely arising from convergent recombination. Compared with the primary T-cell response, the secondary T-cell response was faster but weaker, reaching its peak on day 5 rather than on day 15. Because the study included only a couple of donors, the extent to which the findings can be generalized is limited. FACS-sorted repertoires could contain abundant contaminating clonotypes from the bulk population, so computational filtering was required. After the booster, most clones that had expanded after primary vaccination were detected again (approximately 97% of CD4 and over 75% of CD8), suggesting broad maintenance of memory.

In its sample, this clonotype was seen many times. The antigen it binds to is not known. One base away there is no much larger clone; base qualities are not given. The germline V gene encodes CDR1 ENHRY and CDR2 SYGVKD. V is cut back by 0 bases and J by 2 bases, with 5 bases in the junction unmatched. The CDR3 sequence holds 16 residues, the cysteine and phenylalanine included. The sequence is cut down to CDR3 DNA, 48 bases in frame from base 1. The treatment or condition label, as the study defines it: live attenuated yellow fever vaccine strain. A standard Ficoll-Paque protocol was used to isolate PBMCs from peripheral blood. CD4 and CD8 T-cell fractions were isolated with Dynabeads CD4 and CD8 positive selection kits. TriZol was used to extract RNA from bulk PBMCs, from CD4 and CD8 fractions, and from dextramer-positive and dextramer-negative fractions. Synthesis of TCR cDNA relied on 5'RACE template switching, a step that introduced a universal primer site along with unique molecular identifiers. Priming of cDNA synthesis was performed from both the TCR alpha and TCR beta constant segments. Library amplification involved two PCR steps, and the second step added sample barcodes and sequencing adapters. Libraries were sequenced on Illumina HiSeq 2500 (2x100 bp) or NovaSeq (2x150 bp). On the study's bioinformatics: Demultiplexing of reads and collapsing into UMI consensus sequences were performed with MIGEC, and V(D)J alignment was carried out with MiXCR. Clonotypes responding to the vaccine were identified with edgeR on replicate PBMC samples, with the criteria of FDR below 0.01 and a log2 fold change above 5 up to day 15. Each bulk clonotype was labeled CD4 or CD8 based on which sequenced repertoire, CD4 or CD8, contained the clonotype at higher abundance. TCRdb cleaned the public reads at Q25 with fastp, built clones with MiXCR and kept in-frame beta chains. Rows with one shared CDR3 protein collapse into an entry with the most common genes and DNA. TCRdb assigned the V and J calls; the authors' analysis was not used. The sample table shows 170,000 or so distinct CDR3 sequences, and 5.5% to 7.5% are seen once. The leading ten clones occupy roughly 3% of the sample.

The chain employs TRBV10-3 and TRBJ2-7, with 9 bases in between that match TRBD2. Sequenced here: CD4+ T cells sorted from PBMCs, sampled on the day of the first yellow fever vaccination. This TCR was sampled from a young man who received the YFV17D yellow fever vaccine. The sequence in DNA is TGTGCCATCAGTGAGTCGCCGGGACTAGCCGCCTACGAGCAGTACTTC. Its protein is CAISESPGLAAYEQYF.